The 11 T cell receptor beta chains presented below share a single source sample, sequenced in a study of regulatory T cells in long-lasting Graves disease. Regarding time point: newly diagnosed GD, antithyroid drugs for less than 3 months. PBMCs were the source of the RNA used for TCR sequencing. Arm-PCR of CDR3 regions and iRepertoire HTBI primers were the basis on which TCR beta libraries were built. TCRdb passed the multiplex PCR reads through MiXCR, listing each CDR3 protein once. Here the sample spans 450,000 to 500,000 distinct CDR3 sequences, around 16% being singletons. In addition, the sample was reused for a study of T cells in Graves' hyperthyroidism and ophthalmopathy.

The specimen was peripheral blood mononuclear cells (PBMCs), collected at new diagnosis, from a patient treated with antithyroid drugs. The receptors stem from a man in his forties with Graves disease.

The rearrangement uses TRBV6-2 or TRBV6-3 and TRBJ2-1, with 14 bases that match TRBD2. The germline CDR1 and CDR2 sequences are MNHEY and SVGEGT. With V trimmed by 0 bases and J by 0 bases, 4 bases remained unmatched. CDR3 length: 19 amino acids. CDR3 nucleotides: TGTGCCAGCAGTTACTCGAGACTAGCGGGAGGGAGCTCCTACAATGAGCAGTTCTTC. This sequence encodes CASSYSRLAGGSSYNEQFF.

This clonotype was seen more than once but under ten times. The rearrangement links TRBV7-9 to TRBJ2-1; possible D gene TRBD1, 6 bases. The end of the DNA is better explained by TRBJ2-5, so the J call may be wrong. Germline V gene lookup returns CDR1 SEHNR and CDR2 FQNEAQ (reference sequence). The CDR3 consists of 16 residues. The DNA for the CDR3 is TGTGCCAGCAGCTTAGCGCGAGAGGGGGTATTCGAGACCCAGTACTTC. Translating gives CASSLAREGVFETQYF.

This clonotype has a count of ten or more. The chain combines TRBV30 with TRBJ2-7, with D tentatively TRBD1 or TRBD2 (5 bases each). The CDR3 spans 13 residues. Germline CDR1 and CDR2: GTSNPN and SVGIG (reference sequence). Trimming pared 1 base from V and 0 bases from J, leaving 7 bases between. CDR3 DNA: TGTGCCTGGAGTGGGGGGATCTCCTACGAGCAGTACTTC. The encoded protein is CAWSGGISYEQYF.

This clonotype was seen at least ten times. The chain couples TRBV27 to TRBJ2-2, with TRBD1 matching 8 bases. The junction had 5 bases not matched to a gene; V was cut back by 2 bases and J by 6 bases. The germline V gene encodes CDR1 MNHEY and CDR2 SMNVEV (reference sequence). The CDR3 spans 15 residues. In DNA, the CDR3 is TGTGCCAGCAGTTTAGGACAGGGAATCGCCGGGGAGCTGTTTTTT. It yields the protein CASSLGQGIAGELFF.

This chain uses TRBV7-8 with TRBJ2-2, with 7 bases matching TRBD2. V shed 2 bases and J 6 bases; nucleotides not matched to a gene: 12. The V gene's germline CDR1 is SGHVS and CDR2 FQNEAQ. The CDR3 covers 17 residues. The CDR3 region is CASSLYASGNSPGELFF. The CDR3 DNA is TGTGCCAGCAGCTTATACGCCAGCGGGAACTCCCCCGGGGAGCTGTTTTTT. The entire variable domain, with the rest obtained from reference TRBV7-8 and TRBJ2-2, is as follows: GAGVSQSPRYKVAKRGQDVALRCDPISGHVSLFWYQQALGQGPEFLTYFQNEAQLDKSGLPSDRFFAERPEGSVSTLKIQRTQQEDSAVYLCASSLYASGNSPGELFFGEGSRLTVL.

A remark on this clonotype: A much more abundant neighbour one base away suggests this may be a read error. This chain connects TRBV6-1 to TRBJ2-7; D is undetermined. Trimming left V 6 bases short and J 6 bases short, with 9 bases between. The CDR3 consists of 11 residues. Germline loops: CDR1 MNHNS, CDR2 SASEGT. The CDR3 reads CASRGNCEQYF. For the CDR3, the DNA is TGTGCCAGCAGGGGTAATTGCGAGCAGTACTTC.

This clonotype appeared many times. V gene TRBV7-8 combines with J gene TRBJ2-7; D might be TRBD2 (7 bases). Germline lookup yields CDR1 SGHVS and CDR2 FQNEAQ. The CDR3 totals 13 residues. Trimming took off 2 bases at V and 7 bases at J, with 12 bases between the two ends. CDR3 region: CASSLRGGEEQYF. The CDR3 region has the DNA TGTGCCAGCAGCTTAAGGGGGGGAGAAGAGCAGTACTTC.

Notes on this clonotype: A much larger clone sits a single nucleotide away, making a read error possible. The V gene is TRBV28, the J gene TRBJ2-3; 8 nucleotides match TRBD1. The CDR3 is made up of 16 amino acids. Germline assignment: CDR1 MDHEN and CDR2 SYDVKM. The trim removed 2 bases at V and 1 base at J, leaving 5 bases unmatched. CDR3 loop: CASSLGVDRGTDTQYF. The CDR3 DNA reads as TGTGCCAGCAGTTTAGGGGTGGACAGGGGCACAGATACGCAGTATTTT.

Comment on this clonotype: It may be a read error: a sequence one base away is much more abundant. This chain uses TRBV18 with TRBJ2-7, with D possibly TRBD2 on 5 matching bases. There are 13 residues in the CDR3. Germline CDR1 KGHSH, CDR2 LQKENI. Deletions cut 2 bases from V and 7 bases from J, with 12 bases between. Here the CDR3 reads CASSPSTRGEQYF. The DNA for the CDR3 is TGTGCCAGCTCACCAAGTACCCGGGGAGAGCAGTACTTC.

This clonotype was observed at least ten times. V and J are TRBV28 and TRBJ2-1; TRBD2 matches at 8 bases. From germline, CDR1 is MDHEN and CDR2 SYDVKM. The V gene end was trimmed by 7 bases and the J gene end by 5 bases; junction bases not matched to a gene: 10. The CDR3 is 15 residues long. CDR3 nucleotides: TGTGCCAGCACCAAGTTAGGGACTAGTGACAATGAGCAGTTCTTC. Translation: CASTKLGTSDNEQFF.

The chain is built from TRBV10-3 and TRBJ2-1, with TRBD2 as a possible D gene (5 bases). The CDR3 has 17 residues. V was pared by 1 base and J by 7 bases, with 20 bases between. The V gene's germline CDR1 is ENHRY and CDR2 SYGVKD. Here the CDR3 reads CAISEYEPSRDRNEQFF. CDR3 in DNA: TGTGCCATCAGTGAGTACGAACCTTCCCGGGATCGGAATGAGCAGTTCTTC.